The 22 T cell receptor beta chains below were found in one sample sequenced in a study of blood T cell repertoires in COVID-19. The assay was immunoSEQ multiplex PCR, and TCRdb's table has in-frame clones only and misses some. The sample includes around 340,000 clones, about 86% of them seen just once. What was sequenced was PBMCs or T cells enriched from blood (not recorded which). These receptors came from a woman aged 40 to 55 with acute COVID-19.

The genes are TRBV5-1 and TRBJ2-3; 12 bases are a match to TRBD2. The CDR3 totals 16 residues. Germline lookup yields CDR1 SGHRS and CDR2 YFSETQ. Trimming cost V 0 bases and J 5 bases; bases outside gene matches: 4. CDR3 sequence reads: CASSLEASGRGDTQYF. The CDR3, as DNA: TGCGCCAGCAGCTTGGAAGCTAGCGGGAGGGGAGATACGCAGTATTTT.

The rearrangement links TRBV18 to TRBJ1-5, with D tentatively TRBD1 (6 bases). Per germline, CDR1 KGHSH and CDR2 LQKENI. With 3 bases removed from V and 1 base from J, the gap between germline ends came to 10 bases. This CDR3 comprises 15 residues. The CDR3 protein is CASSPDRLSNQPQHF. The CDR3 DNA is TGTGCCAGCTCACCTGACAGGCTGAGCAATCAGCCCCAGCATTTT.

The chain combines TRBV6-5 with TRBJ1-1; D not resolved. Trimming left V 6 bases short and J 0 bases short, with 11 bases between. The CDR3 is 14 residues long. Germline CDR1 MNHEY, CDR2 SVGAGI. The CDR3 DNA sequence: TGTGCCAGCAGAACCCCGGGGATGAACACTGAAGCTTTCTTT. Translating it yields CASRTPGMNTEAFF.

V and J are TRBV2 and TRBJ1-6; a possible D gene is TRBD1 (6 bases). Between the trimmed V and J ends, which lost 5 bases and 8 bases, there was a span of 13 bases. CDR1 and CDR2 from the germline V gene are SNHLY and FYNNEI. The CDR3 runs to 14 residues. The CDR3 loop reads CASSSSRGYSPLHF. The CDR3 bases are TGTGCCAGCAGTTCCTCCAGGGGATATTCACCCCTCCACTTT.

This rearrangement joins TRBV19 to TRBJ2-7, with 7 bases matching TRBD1. V gave up 5 bases and J gave up 2 bases; unmatched junction bases: 6. CDR1 is LNHDA, CDR2 SQIVND, per germline (reference sequence). This CDR3 is built from 14 residues. The CDR3 is CASSPRQGTYEQYF. In nucleotides, the CDR3 is TGTGCCAGTAGTCCAAGACAGGGTACCTACGAGCAGTACTTC.

The V gene is TRBV7-7, the J gene TRBJ2-3; 7 bases map to TRBD1. CDR1 is SSHAT and CDR2 is FNYEAQ in the germline V gene (reference sequence). The CDR3 loop spans 15 amino acids. Trimming removed 5 bases from V and 6 bases from J; junction bases left unmatched: 11. The CDR3: CASSPGQKRRDTQYF. CDR3 nucleotide sequence: TGTGCCAGCAGCCCGGGACAGAAAAGACGGGATACGCAGTATTTT.

CDR3 sequence (DNA): TGTGCCAGCAGTTTAATCCGAGGAGAAAAACTGTTTTTT. Translating gives CASSLIRGEKLFF. The V gene is TRBV12-3 or TRBV12-4, the J gene TRBJ1-4, with no clear D. The V and J ends lost 2 bases and 8 bases respectively, with 9 bases between them. The CDR3 loop spans 13 amino acids.

The chain employs TRBV29-1 and TRBJ1-2; 7 bases agree with TRBD1. CDR3 length equals 11 residues. After removal of 7 bases from V and 6 bases from J, the junction contained 5 bases not matched to a gene. Germline V gene sequence: CDR1 SQVTM, CDR2 ANQGSEA. The CDR3 loop is CSGTGQNGYTF. The DNA for the CDR3 is TGCAGCGGCACGGGACAGAATGGCTACACCTTC.

CDR3 loop: CATSDHGSNQPQHF. The CDR3 DNA follows: TGTGCCACCAGTGATCACGGGAGCAATCAGCCCCAGCATTTT. This chain uses TRBV24-1 with TRBJ1-5, with unresolved D. CDR3 length: 14 residues. CDR1 and CDR2 (germline): KGHDR, SFDVKD. The V end was cut by 3 bases, the J end by 1 base, with 6 bases between.

V is TRBV9 and J is TRBJ1-2; weak D call: TRBD1 (6 bases). Germline V gene lookup returns CDR1 SGDLS and CDR2 YYNGEE. This CDR3 is 13 amino acids long. V was pared by 4 bases and J by 3 bases, with 10 bases between. CDR3 in DNA: TGTGCCAGCAGCCCACAGGGTTACTATGGCTACACCTTC. This encodes CASSPQGYYGYTF.

The chain has TRBV5-6 and TRBJ2-3; possibly TRBD2 for D (5 bases). Germline lookup yields CDR1 SGHDT and CDR2 YYEEEE. Trimming pared 3 bases from V and 5 bases from J, leaving 7 bases between. This CDR3 has 12 amino acids. CDR3 sequence reads: CASSSGVDTQYF. CDR3 nucleotide sequence: TGTGCCAGCAGCTCCGGGGTAGATACGCAGTATTTT.

The chain couples TRBV7-2 to TRBJ2-7, with 10 positions matching TRBD1. Unmatched junction bases numbered 6, after V lost 4 bases and J lost 6 bases. Germline V gene lookup returns CDR1 SGHTA and CDR2 FQGNSA. The CDR3 has 14 amino acids. The CDR3 spells CASSSKRTGGEQYF. CDR3 nucleotide sequence: TGTGCCAGCAGCTCCAAACGGACAGGGGGCGAGCAGTACTTC.

In regard to this clone: Germline and junction disagree at one end, which may indicate a read error. The J gene is TRBJ2-7, the V gene TRBV6-5; unclear D gene. The germline gives CDR1 MNHEY, CDR2 SVGAGI. This CDR3 spans 11 amino acids. The CDR3 nucleotides read TGTGCCAGCAGTTACTCCGACGAGCAGTACTTC. Protein: CASSYSDEQYF.

The chain recombines TRBV11-2 with TRBJ1-2, with D unresolved. This CDR3 has 14 residues. Germline CDR1 is SGHAT and CDR2 is FQNNGV. V was pared by 5 bases and J by 0 bases, with 10 bases between. The CDR3 reads CASSMRISNYGYTF. CDR3 sequence (DNA): TGTGCCAGCAGCATGAGAATTTCTAACTATGGCTACACCTTC.

The V and J genes are TRBV12-3 or TRBV12-4 and TRBJ1-1; no firm D call. Trimming took 3 bases from V and 1 from J, leaving 6 bases between them. The CDR3 extends over 13 amino acids. The CDR3 nucleotides read TGTGCCAGCAGTTTTTTCCGGAACACTGAAGCTTTCTTT. Translation gives CASSFFRNTEAFF.

This rearrangement joins TRBV11-2 to TRBJ2-3; 7 bases are shared with TRBD1. CDR1 is SGHAT and CDR2 is FQNNGV in the germline V gene. The CDR3 loop spans 14 amino acids. V lost 6 bases, J lost 0 bases, and 3 bases stayed unmatched. The CDR3 protein is CASSGQESTDTQYF. The CDR3 nucleotides read TGTGCCAGCAGTGGACAGGAGAGCACAGATACGCAGTATTTT. The whole variable domain, filled in from reference TRBV11-2 and TRBJ2-3, reads EAGVAQSPRYKIIEKRQSVAFWCNPISGHATLYWYQQILGQGPKLLIQFQNNGVVDDSQLPKDRFSAERLKGVDSTLKIQPAKLEDSAVYLCASSGQESTDTQYFGPGTRLTVL.

This chain connects TRBV11-1 to TRBJ2-2; D is unresolved. V lost 1 base and J 3 bases, leaving 9 bases between the germline ends. The CDR3 is 15 amino acids. Germline values: CDR1 SGHAT, CDR2 FQDESV (reference sequence). CDR3 in DNA: TGTGCCAGCAGCTTAGGGAGATTTTACACCGGGGAGCTGTTTTTT. Protein sequence: CASSLGRFYTGELFF.

The V gene is TRBV3-1 (or the pseudogene TRBV3-2), the J gene TRBJ1-4, with D possibly being TRBD1 (6 bases). The CDR3 runs to 12 residues. Per the germline V gene, CDR1 is LGHDT and CDR2 is YNNKEL (reference sequence). Trimming stripped 4 bases from V and 7 bases from J, with 7 bases between. In DNA form, the CDR3 reads TGTGCCAGCAGCCGGGACACTGAAAAACTGTTTTTT. Its translation is CASSRDTEKLFF.

This chain connects TRBV5-1 to TRBJ2-3; 10 bases are shared with TRBD1. This CDR3 region has 15 residues. J lost 1 base, V lost 5 bases, and 4 bases had no gene match. Germline CDR1 is SGHRS and CDR2 is YFSETQ. CDR3 nucleotide sequence: TGCGCCAGCAGTCCGACAGGGGGCGGCACAGATACGCAGTATTTT. It yields the protein CASSPTGGGTDTQYF. The whole variable domain, remainder taken from reference TRBV5-1 and TRBJ2-3, is KAGVTQTPRYLIKTRGQQVTLSCSPISGHRSVSWYQQTPGQGLQFLFEYFSETQRNKGNFPGRFSGRQFSNSRSEMNVSTLELGDSALYLCASSPTGGGTDTQYFGPGTRLTVL.

The chain is built from TRBV28 and TRBJ2-7; 11 bases match TRBD1. Germline V CDR1 and CDR2: MDHEN, SYDVKM. Trimming removed 6 bases from V and 3 bases from J; junction bases left unmatched: 4. The CDR3 contains 14 residues. In DNA, the CDR3 is TGTGCCAGCAGGACGGGACAGGGGGTCTACGAGCAGTACTTC. Its translation is CASRTGQGVYEQYF.

V is TRBV2 and J is TRBJ1-1, with a tentative D call TRBD1 (6 bases). Per the germline V gene, CDR1 is SNHLY and CDR2 is FYNNEI. Trimming stripped 7 bases from V and 1 base from J, with 13 bases between. This CDR3 is built from 14 residues. The CDR3 nucleotides read TGTGCCAGCAAGGGAGGGGGAGAGAACACTGAAGCTTTCTTT. Amino acid sequence: CASKGGGENTEAFF.

V usage is TRBV5-1 and J usage is TRBJ1-5; TRBD1 matches 10 bases. The CDR3 length is 16 residues. J was trimmed by 2 bases and V by 4 bases; bases with no gene match: 6. CDR1 is SGHRS and CDR2 is YFSETQ in the germline V gene. CDR3 protein: CASSPSTGGGNQPQHF. DNA for the CDR3: TGCGCCAGCAGCCCATCGACAGGGGGCGGCAATCAGCCCCAGCATTTT.